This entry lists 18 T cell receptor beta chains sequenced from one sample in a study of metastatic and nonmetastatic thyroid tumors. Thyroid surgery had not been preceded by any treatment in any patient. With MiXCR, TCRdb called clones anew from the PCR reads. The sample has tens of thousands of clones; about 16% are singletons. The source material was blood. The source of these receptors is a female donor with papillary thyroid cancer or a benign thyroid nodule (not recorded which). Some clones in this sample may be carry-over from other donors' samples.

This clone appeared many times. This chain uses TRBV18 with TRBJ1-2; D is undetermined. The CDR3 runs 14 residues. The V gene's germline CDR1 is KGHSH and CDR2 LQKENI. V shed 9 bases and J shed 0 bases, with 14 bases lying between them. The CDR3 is CASATRIANYGYTF. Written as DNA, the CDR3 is TGTGCCAGTGCCACACGGATTGCTAACTATGGCTACACCTTC.

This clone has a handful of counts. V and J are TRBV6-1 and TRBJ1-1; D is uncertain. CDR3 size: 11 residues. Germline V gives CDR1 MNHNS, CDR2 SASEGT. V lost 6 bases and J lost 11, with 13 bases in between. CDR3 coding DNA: TGTGCCAGCAGGGTAGGAGGGTTGGCTTTCTTT. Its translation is CASRVGGLAFF.

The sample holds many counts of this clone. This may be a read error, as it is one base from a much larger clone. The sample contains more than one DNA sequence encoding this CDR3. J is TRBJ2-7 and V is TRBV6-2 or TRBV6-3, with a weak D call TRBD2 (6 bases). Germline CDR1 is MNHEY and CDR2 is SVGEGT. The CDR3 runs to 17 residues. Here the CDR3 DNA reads TGTGCCGGCAGTTATGATGTACGTCGGGGGAGCTCCTACGAGCAGTACTTC. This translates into CAGSYDVRRGSSYEQYF.

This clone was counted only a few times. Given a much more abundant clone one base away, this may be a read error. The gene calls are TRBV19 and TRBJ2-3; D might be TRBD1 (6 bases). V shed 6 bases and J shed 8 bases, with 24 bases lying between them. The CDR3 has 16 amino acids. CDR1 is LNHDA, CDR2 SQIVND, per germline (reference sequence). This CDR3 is CASRESLTGRIGTQYF. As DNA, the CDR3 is TGTGCCAGTAGAGAAAGTTTAACAGGGCGGATAGGTACGCAGTATTTT.

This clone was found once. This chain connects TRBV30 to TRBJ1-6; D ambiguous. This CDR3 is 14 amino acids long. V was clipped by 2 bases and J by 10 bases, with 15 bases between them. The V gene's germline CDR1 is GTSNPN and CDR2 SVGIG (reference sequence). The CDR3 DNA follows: TGTGCCTGGAGTTTTGGATCAGGTGGGTCACCCCTCCACTTT. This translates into CAWSFGSGGSPLHF.

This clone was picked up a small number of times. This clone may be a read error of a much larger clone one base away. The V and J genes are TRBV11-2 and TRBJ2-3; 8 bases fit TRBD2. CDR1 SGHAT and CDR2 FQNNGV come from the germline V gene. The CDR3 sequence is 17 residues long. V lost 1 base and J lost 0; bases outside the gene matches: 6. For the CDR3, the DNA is TGTGCCAGCAGCTTAGTAGGAGCGGGGGAGAGCACAGATACGCAGTATTTT. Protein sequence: CASSLVGAGESTDTQYF.

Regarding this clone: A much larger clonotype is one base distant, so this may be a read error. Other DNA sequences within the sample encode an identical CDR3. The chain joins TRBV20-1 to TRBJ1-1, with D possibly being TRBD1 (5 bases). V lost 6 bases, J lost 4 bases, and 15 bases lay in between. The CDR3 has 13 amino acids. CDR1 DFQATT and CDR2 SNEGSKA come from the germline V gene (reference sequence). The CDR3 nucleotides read TGCAGTGCACCACCGGGGGGACGCACTGAAGCTTTCTTT. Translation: CSAPPGGRTEAFF.

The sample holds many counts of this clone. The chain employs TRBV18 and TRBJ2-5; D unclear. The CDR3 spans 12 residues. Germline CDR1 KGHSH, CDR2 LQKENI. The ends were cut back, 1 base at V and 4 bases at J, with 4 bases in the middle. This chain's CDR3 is CASSPLGETQYF. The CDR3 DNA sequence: TGTGCCAGCTCACCACTAGGAGAGACCCAGTACTTC.

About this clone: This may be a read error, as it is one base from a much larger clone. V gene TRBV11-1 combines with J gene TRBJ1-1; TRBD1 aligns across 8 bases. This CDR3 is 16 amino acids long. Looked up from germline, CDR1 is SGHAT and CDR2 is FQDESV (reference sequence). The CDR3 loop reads CAISSGQDLLNTEAFF. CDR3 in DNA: TGTGCCATCAGCTCGGGACAGGACCTCCTGAACACTGAAGCTTTCTTT.

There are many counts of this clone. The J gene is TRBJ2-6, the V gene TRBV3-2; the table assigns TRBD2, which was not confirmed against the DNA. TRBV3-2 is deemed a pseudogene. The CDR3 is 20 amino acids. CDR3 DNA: TGTGCCAGCAGCCAAGTAGCGGGGGGTCAAGGACTTCCTGGGGCCAACGTCCTGACTTTC. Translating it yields CASSQVAGGQGLPGANVLTF.

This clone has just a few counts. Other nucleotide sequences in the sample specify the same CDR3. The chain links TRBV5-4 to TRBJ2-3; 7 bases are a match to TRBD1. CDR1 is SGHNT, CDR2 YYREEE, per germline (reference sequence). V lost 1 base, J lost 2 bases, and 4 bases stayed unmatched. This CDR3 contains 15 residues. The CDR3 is CASSLKTGITDTQYF. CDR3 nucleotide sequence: TGTGCCAGCAGCTTGAAGACAGGGATCACAGATACGCAGTATTTT.

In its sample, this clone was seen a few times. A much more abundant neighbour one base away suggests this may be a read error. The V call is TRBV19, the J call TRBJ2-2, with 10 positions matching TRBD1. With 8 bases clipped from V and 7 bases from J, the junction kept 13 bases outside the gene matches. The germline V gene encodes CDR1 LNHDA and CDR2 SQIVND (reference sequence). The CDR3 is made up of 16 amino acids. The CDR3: CASGGLRTGGVGELFF. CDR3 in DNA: TGTGCCAGTGGAGGGTTACGGACAGGGGGTGTCGGGGAGCTGTTTTTT.

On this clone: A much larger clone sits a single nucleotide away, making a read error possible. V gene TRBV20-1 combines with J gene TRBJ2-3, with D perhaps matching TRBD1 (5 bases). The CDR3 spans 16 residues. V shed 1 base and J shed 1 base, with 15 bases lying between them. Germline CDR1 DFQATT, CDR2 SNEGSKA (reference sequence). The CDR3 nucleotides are TGCAGTGCTAGAGTTCCGGACATCTGGCGCACAGATACGCAGTATTTT. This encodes CSARVPDIWRTDTQYF.

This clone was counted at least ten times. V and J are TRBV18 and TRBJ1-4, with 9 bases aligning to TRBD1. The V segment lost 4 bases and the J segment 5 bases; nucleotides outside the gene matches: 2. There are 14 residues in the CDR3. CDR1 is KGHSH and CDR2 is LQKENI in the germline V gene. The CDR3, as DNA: TGTGCCAGCTCACGGGACAGGGAAAATGAAAAACTGTTTTTT. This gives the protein CASSRDRENEKLFF.

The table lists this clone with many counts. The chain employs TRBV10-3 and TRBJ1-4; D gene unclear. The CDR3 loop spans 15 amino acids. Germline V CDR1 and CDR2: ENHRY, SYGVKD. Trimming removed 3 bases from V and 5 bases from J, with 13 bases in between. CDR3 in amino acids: CAISEEDVINEKLFF. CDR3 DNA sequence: TGTGCCATCAGTGAAGAGGACGTGATCAATGAAAAACTGTTTTTT.

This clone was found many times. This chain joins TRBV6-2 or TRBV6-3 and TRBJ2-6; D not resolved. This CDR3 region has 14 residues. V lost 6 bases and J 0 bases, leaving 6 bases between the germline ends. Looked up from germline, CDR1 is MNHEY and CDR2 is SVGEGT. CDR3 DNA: TGTGCCAGCAGCCGCAACTCTGGGGCCAACGTCCTGACTTTC. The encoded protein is CASSRNSGANVLTF.

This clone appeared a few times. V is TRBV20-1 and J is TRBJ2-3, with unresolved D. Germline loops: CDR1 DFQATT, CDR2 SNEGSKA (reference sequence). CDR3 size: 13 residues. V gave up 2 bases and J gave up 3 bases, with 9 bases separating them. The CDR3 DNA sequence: TGCAGTGCTAGATATCATGGGACAGATACGCAGTATTTT. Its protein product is CSARYHGTDTQYF.

The CDR3 region is CSAHRVGGYEQYF. The CDR3 DNA sequence: TGCAGTGCACACAGGGTGGGAGGTTACGAGCAGTACTTC. The genes are TRBV20-1 and TRBJ2-7; D assignment may be TRBD1 or TRBD2 (6 bases each). The V gene's germline CDR1 is DFQATT and CDR2 SNEGSKA (reference sequence). CDR3 size: 13 residues. The V end lost 6 bases, the J end lost 4 bases, and 16 bases lay between the germline ends.